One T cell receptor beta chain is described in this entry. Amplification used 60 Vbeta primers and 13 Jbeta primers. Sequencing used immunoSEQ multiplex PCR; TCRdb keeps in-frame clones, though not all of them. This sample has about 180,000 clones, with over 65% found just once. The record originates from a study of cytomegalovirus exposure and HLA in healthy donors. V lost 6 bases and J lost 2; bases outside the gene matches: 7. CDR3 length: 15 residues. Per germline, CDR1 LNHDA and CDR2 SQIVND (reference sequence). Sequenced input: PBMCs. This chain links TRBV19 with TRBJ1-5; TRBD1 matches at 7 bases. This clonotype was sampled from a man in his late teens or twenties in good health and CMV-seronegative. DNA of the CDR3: TGTGCCAGTAGACGACAGGGTAGGGGCAATCAGCCCCAGCATTTT. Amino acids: CASRRQGRGNQPQHF.